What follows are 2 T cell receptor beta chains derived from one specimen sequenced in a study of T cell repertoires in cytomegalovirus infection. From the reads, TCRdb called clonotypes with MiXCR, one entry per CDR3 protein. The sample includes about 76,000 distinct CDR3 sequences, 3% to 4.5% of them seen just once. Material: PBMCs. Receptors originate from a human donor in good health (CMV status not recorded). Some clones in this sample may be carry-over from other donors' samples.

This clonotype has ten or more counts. CDR3 sequence reads: CSVGSGQETQYF. CDR3 nucleotide sequence: TGCAGCGTTGGGTCAGGGCAAGAGACCCAGTACTTC. The chain is built from TRBV29-1 and TRBJ2-5, with D perhaps TRBD1 (5 bases). Germline CDR1 SQVTM, CDR2 ANQGSEA. The CDR3 contains 12 residues. Trimming took 4 bases from V and 2 from J, leaving 8 bases between them. Full variable domain (rest looked up from reference TRBV29-1 and TRBJ2-5): SAVISQKPSRDICQRGTSLTIQCQVDSQVTMMFWYRQQPGQSLTLIATANQGSEATYESGFVIDKFPISRPNLTFSTLTVSNMSPEDSSIYLCSVGSGQETQYFGPGTRLLVL.

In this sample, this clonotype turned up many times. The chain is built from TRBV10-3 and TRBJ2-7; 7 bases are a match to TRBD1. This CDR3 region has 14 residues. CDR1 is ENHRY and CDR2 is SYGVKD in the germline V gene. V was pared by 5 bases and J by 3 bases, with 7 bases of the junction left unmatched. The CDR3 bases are TGTGCCATCAGTCCCCGGGACAGAATCTACGAGCAGTACTTC. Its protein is CAISPRDRIYEQYF.